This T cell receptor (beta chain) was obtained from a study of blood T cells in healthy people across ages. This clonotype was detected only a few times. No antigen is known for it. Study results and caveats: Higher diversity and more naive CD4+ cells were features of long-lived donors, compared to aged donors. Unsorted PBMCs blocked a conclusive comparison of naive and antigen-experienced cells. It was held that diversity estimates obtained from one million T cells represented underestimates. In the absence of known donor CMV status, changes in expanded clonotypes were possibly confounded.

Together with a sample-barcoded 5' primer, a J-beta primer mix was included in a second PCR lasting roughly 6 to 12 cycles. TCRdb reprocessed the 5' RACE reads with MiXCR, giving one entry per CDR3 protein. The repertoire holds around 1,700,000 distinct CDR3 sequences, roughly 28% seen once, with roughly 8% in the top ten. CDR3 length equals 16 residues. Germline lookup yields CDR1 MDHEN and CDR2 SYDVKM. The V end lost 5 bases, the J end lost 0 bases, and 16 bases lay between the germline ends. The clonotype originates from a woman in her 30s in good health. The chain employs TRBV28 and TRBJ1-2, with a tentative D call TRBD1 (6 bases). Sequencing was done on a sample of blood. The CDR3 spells CASSTGGGGPNYGYTF. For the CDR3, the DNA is TGTGCCAGCAGTACTGGGGGGGGCGGACCTAACTATGGCTACACCTTC.